Each of the 10 T cell receptor beta chains below was sequenced from the same sample in a study of T cells in Graves' hyperthyroidism and ophthalmopathy. Amplified regions were TCR beta CDR3 sequences from RNA transcripts. First-round RT-PCR targeting the TCR CDR3 was performed with the HTBI primer set. TCRdb itself ran the multiplex PCR reads through MiXCR, one entry per CDR3 protein. This sample has tens of thousands of distinct CDR3 sequences, with around half found just once. The sequenced sample consisted of peripheral blood or thyroid tissue (not recorded which). These receptors were taken from a woman between 50 and 59 years old with Graves' hyperthyroidism.

This sequence joins TRBV7-4 and TRBJ2-5, with a tentative D call TRBD2 (6 bases). Trimming took 5 bases from V and 5 from J, leaving 15 bases between them. Germline V gives CDR1 SGHVT, CDR2 SQSDAQ. The CDR3 runs 14 residues. The CDR3 nucleotides read TGTGCCAGCAGCCCAATCGGGGGACGGGAGACCCAGTACTTC. Its protein is CASSPIGGRETQYF.

Ten or more counts support this clonotype. This chain joins TRBV11-2 and TRBJ2-3; D perhaps matches TRBD1 (5 bases). V was shortened by 7 bases and J by 5 bases, with 10 bases between the two germline ends. This CDR3 spans 12 amino acids. Germline assignment: CDR1 SGHAT and CDR2 FQNNGV. CDR3 coding DNA: TGTGCCAGCATGGGGCTAGAAGATACGCAGTATTTT. It translates to CASMGLEDTQYF.

This clonotype occurred many times. The chain employs TRBV19 and TRBJ1-2, with D possibly matching TRBD1 (6 bases). Trimming took off 7 bases at V and 4 bases at J, with 13 bases between the two ends. CDR3 length: 13 residues. Germline V gene lookup returns CDR1 LNHDA and CDR2 SQIVND (reference sequence). This CDR3 reads CASTGQRLYGYTF. The DNA of the CDR3 is TGTGCCAGTACCGGACAGCGCCTCTATGGCTACACCTTC.

This clonotype has more than one count but fewer than ten. A clone one base away is much larger, so this may be a read error. The rearrangement joins TRBV2 to TRBJ2-3; no reliable D call. The CDR3 totals 15 residues. From germline, CDR1 is SNHLY and CDR2 FYNNEI. V lost 7 bases, J lost 6 bases, and 20 bases lay in between. The CDR3 spells CASTARLGVLDTQYF. The CDR3 DNA follows: TGTGCCAGCACCGCAAGGCTTGGGGTACTGGATACGCAGTATTTT.

This clonotype occurred many times. The V and J genes are TRBV6-1 and TRBJ2-5; a weak D match, TRBD1 (6 bases). There are 13 residues in the CDR3. V lost 5 bases to trimming and J lost 0 bases, with 7 bases between them. The germline gives CDR1 MNHNS, CDR2 SASEGT. This CDR3 reads CASSRTDQETQYF. DNA for the CDR3: TGTGCCAGCAGTCGGACAGACCAAGAGACCCAGTACTTC.

The V call is TRBV2, the J call TRBJ2-5; 11 bases are a match to TRBD2. This CDR3 region has 18 residues. With V trimmed by 4 bases and J by 4 bases, 14 bases remained unmatched. CDR1 and CDR2 from the germline V gene are SNHLY and FYNNEI. The CDR3 region is CASSGIPGTSGFGETQYF. Written as DNA, the CDR3 is TGTGCCAGCAGTGGGATCCCCGGGACTAGCGGATTTGGAGAGACCCAGTACTTC.

This clonotype was recorded at least ten times. The V and J genes are TRBV28 and TRBJ1-5, with D unresolved. V lost 2 bases, J lost 3 bases, and 8 bases lay in between. The germline CDR1 and CDR2 sequences are MDHEN and SYDVKM. The CDR3 length is 14 residues. CDR3 amino acids: CASSLRQINQPQHF. The CDR3, as DNA: TGTGCCAGCAGTTTACGGCAGATCAATCAGCCCCAGCATTTT.

The chain links TRBV20-1 to TRBJ2-3; no reliable D call. CDR1 is DFQATT and CDR2 is SNEGSKA in the germline V gene (reference sequence). V was shortened by 0 bases and J by 0 bases, with 13 bases between the two germline ends. The CDR3 loop spans 16 amino acids. This CDR3 is CSAREPLVGSTDTQYF. In DNA form, the CDR3 reads TGCAGTGCTAGAGAGCCCCTGGTTGGGAGCACAGATACGCAGTATTTT.

This clonotype has a count of ten or more. At one end, the junction sequence differs from germline, possibly due to a read error. This sequence joins TRBV7-7 and TRBJ2-7; D might be TRBD1 or TRBD2, each matching 5 bases. This CDR3 spans 14 amino acids. Germline V gene sequence: CDR1 SSHAT, CDR2 FNYEAQ (reference sequence). The CDR3 DNA follows: TGTGCTAGCAGCGCACCGGGACCGCAATCCGAGCAGTACTTC. Its protein is CASSAPGPQSEQYF.

The chain is built from TRBV4-1 and TRBJ2-7; tentatively, D is TRBD2 (5 bases). V lost 0 bases to trimming and J lost 7 bases, with 7 bases between them. CDR1 MGHRA and CDR2 YSYEKL come from the germline V gene. CDR3 length equals 12 residues. CDR3 protein: CASSQDEGEQYF. The CDR3 nucleotides read TGCGCCAGCAGCCAAGATGAGGGAGAGCAGTACTTC.